This T cell receptor beta chain was sequenced for a study of blood T cell repertoires in COVID-19. In terms of age and location, participants ranged from roughly 18 to 89 years and lived in about 25 US areas. There are 17 residues in the CDR3. Germline CDR1 and CDR2: GTSNPN and SVGIG (reference sequence). V was trimmed by 1 base and J by 3 bases, leaving 21 bases between them. In the original workflow: Estimated nucleated cell counts came from reference gene primer amplification. TCRdb keeps only in-frame clones here, not all; method: immunoSEQ multiplex PCR. That table is the source of V, J and clone size, and D and trimming were worked out from the DNA. The top ten clones hold about 1.7% of a sample with roughly 290,000 clones, approximately 88% of them seen once.

The rearrangement links TRBV30 to TRBJ1-2, with D maybe TRBD1 (6 bases). Sequenced: PBMCs or T cells enriched from blood (not recorded which). This TCR was sampled from a woman aged 40 to 50 who had recovered from COVID-19. CDR3 DNA: TGTGCCTGGAGTGCCAAAAGGGGCGGGGGCCGTCACTATGGCTACACCTTC. Protein sequence: CAWSAKRGGGRHYGYTF.